The text below deals with one TCR beta chain. The antigen is undetermined. Treatment specified: approximately 9-day PBMC culture with coronavirus spike peptide pools or control peptides (ViraFEST assay). Samples of CD4+ T cells were obtained from the unexposed donor before the COVID-19 pandemic (2011-2018). Sequencing of cultured CD4+ T cell DNA used the Oncomine TCR Beta short-read assay. Via MiXCR, TCRdb re-called the PCR reads, giving one row per CDR3 protein. The data show several thousand distinct CDR3 sequences, with roughly 40% seen just once and 15% to 25% held by the top ten. These data are taken from a study of vaccination and CD4 T cells after COVID-19. The sample was CD4+ T cells from blood, cultured in vitro. This TCR was recovered from a human donor in good health.

This CDR3 is CASSPARRGTDTTNEKLFF. DNA of the CDR3: TGTGCCAGCAGTCCCGCGCGGAGAGGGACAGACACAACTAATGAAAAACTGTTTTTT. This chain links TRBV6-1 with TRBJ1-4; 7 bases map to TRBD1. The germline gives CDR1 MNHNS, CDR2 SASEGT. This CDR3 contains 19 residues. Germline trimming cut 5 bases from V and 0 bases from J; bases unmatched to any gene: 15.